This entry lists 20 T cell receptor beta chains sequenced from one sample in a study of T cells in localized non-small cell lung cancer. Profiled with immunoSEQ multiplex PCR; TCRdb holds only in-frame clones, not every one. This table has 20,000 to 30,000 clones, about 91% appearing once. The specimen comprised peripheral blood mononuclear cells, sampled before any cancer treatment. The receptors stem from a woman aged 35 to 69 with stage III lung adenocarcinoma.

The V gene is TRBV6-5, the J gene TRBJ2-7, with D perhaps TRBD1 (5 bases). CDR1 is MNHEY and CDR2 is SVGAGI in the germline V gene. V dropped 0 bases and J dropped 7 bases, with 16 bases sitting between them. The CDR3 contains 15 residues. The CDR3 sequence is CASSYSIPAGWEQYF. In DNA form, the CDR3 reads TGTGCCAGCAGTTACTCGATACCGGCAGGGTGGGAGCAGTACTTC.

The chain combines TRBV5-4 with TRBJ1-6, with D maybe TRBD1 (5 bases). Germline V gives CDR1 SGHNT, CDR2 YYREEE (reference sequence). CDR3 length: 14 amino acids. V lost 4 bases, J lost 8 bases, and 13 bases lay in between. CDR3 sequence (DNA): TGTGCCAGCAGCATCCTGACAGCTGATTCACCCCTCCACTTT. This sequence encodes CASSILTADSPLHF.

V gene TRBV27 combines with J gene TRBJ2-7; weak D call: TRBD1 (5 bases). This CDR3 region has 12 residues. Germline CDR1 reads MNHEY; CDR2 reads SMNVEV (reference sequence). The germline V and J ends were trimmed by 6 bases and 2 bases, with 8 bases remaining between them. Here the CDR3 DNA reads TGTGCCAGCAGGGGCAGGGCCTACGAGCAGTACTTC. This sequence encodes CASRGRAYEQYF.

The chain couples TRBV5-1 to TRBJ2-1, with 8 positions matching TRBD2. CDR1 and CDR2 (germline): SGHRS, YFSETQ. The V and J ends lost 2 bases and 0 bases, in that order; junction bases with no gene match: 4. The CDR3 totals 16 residues. CDR3 bases: TGCGCCAGCAGCTTTAGCGGGGTGAGCTCCTACAATGAGCAGTTCTTC. It encodes CASSFSGVSSYNEQFF.

The chain joins TRBV5-4 to TRBJ2-5; TRBD2 agrees at 8 bases. Germline V CDR1 and CDR2: SGHNT, YYREEE (reference sequence). This CDR3 region has 15 residues. V shed 4 bases, J shed 2 bases, and the junction held 7 bases outside the gene matches. CDR3 sequence: CASSLTQRGQETQYF. CDR3 coding DNA: TGTGCCAGCAGCCTCACCCAGCGGGGGCAAGAGACCCAGTACTTC.

The CDR3 DNA reads as TGCGCCAGCAGCTCCCCCGGGTACACTGAAGCTTTCTTT. It is translated as CASSSPGYTEAFF. This chain uses TRBV4-1 with TRBJ1-1; no clear D gene. V lost 5 bases and J 3 bases, leaving 10 bases between the germline ends. CDR1 MGHRA and CDR2 YSYEKL come from the germline V gene. This CDR3 comprises 13 residues.

The chain couples TRBV30 to TRBJ2-1; perhaps TRBD2 as D (6 bases). Germline lookup yields CDR1 GTSNPN and CDR2 SVGIG (reference sequence). The CDR3 is 13 residues long. The ends were cut back, 3 bases at V and 5 bases at J, with 11 bases in the middle. The CDR3 DNA sequence: TGTGCCTGGAGCCCAGGGACTCACAATGAGCAGTTCTTC. Translated, it gives CAWSPGTHNEQFF.

The rearrangement joins TRBV9 to TRBJ2-3; D is uncertain. The ends were cut back, 0 bases at V and 6 bases at J, with 8 bases in the middle. CDR3 length: 13 residues. Germline V gene data show CDR1 as SGDLS and CDR2 as YYNGEE. CDR3 loop: CASSVVGPDTQYF. The DNA of the CDR3 is TGTGCCAGCAGCGTAGTGGGCCCGGATACGCAGTATTTT.

The sample holds a few counts of this clone. This sequence joins TRBV19 and TRBJ1-5; 7 nucleotides agree with TRBD1. Germline CDR1 and CDR2: LNHDA and SQIVND (reference sequence). The CDR3 extends over 16 amino acids. V shed 5 bases and J 0 bases; nucleotides not matched to a gene: 7. CDR3 protein: CASSPRQGNSNQPQHF. CDR3 DNA: TGTGCCAGTAGTCCACGACAGGGAAATAGCAATCAGCCCCAGCATTTT.

The V call is TRBV7-9, the J call TRBJ2-7, with 9 bases lining up with TRBD1. Per the germline V gene, CDR1 is SEHNR and CDR2 is FQNEAQ (reference sequence). Losses at the gene ends were 4 bases for V and 5 bases for J; bases not matched to a gene: 9. The CDR3 has 15 amino acids. CDR3 loop: CASSSPGTGKNEQYF. The CDR3 region has the DNA TGTGCCAGCAGCTCCCCCGGGACAGGGAAGAACGAGCAGTACTTC.

This clone came up once. The chain employs TRBV7-8 and TRBJ2-4, with 9 bases fitting TRBD1. Germline-derived CDR1 and CDR2 are SGHVS and FQNEAQ. J lost 4 bases, V lost 1 base, and 2 bases had no gene match. CDR3 length: 15 amino acids. As DNA, the CDR3 is TGTGCCAGCAGCTTAGGGACAGGGGTTAAAAACATTCAGTACTTC. Its protein is CASSLGTGVKNIQYF.

The chain joins TRBV29-1 to TRBJ2-3, with 10 bases aligning to TRBD2. V was clipped by 6 bases and J by 1 base; unmatched bases: 4. CDR1 is SQVTM, CDR2 ANQGSEA, per germline. The CDR3 is 14 amino acids. The CDR3 here is CSVIAGGRTDTQYF. The DNA for the CDR3 is TGCAGCGTAATAGCGGGGGGTCGCACAGATACGCAGTATTTT.

The CDR3, as DNA: TGTGCCAGCAGCCAGTCGGGACAGAGGGGAACCGGGGAGCTGTTTTTT. This codes for CASSQSGQRGTGELFF. The chain joins TRBV11-2 to TRBJ2-2, with 7 bases lining up with TRBD1. This CDR3 is built from 16 residues. The V segment lost 5 bases and the J segment 5 bases; nucleotides outside the gene matches: 11. Germline V gives CDR1 SGHAT, CDR2 FQNNGV.

V gene TRBV19 combines with J gene TRBJ1-2, with D tentatively TRBD1 (5 bases). Germline V lookup: CDR1 LNHDA, CDR2 SQIVND (reference sequence). Trimming stripped 3 bases from V and 6 bases from J, with 11 bases between. The CDR3 spans 13 residues. In DNA form, the CDR3 reads TGTGCCAGTAGTATGACAAGGGGAGATGGCTACACCTTC. Its translation is CASSMTRGDGYTF.

The chain employs TRBV27 and TRBJ1-1; D unclear. CDR3 length: 18 residues. CDR1 MNHEY and CDR2 SMNVEV come from the germline V gene (reference sequence). V lost 2 bases to trimming and J lost 6 bases, with 25 bases between them. The CDR3 nucleotides read TGTGCCAGCAGTTTACCTACCCGCATATCAAGGGAGGCCCCTGAAGCTTTCTTT. Its translation is CASSLPTRISREAPEAFF.

Here the CDR3 reads CASSQGLGTGELFF. In DNA form, the CDR3 reads TGTGCCAGCAGTCAGGGTCTCGGAACCGGGGAGCTGTTTTTT. The rearrangement links TRBV27 to TRBJ2-2, with D tentatively TRBD1 (5 bases). V shed 5 bases and J shed 5 bases, with 12 bases lying between them. CDR1 and CDR2 (germline): MNHEY, SMNVEV (reference sequence). The CDR3 extends over 14 amino acids.

The V gene is TRBV5-1, the J gene TRBJ1-1; TRBD1 matches at 7 bases. CDR1 is SGHRS and CDR2 is YFSETQ in the germline V gene. This CDR3 contains 14 residues. The V segment lost 4 bases and the J segment 5 bases; nucleotides outside the gene matches: 8. This CDR3 reads CASSPDREGTEAFF. The DNA for the CDR3 is TGCGCCAGCAGCCCCGACAGGGAGGGGACTGAAGCTTTCTTT. The variable domain in full, completed from reference TRBV5-1 and TRBJ1-1, reads KAGVTQTPRYLIKTRGQQVTLSCSPISGHRSVSWYQQTPGQGLQFLFEYFSETQRNKGNFPGRFSGRQFSNSRSEMNVSTLELGDSALYLCASSPDREGTEAFFGQGTRLTVV.

The chain combines TRBV7-2 with TRBJ1-1; no firm D call. Trimming stripped 3 bases from V and 1 base from J, with 9 bases between. This CDR3 is built from 14 residues. Germline V gene lookup returns CDR1 SGHTA and CDR2 FQGNSA. DNA of the CDR3: TGTGCCAGCAGCTTTGGGGTGTCGAACACTGAAGCTTTCTTT. Translation: CASSFGVSNTEAFF.

This chain joins TRBV30 and TRBJ2-5; no firm D call. The CDR3 contains 12 residues. Germline V gene lookup returns CDR1 GTSNPN and CDR2 SVGIG (reference sequence). The V end was cut by 1 base, the J end by 7 bases, with 10 bases between. The chain's CDR3 is CAWSGWSGTQYF. Here the CDR3 DNA reads TGTGCCTGGAGTGGCTGGTCTGGGACCCAGTACTTC.

The V call is TRBV4-2, the J call TRBJ2-1; 12 bases align to TRBD2. The germline CDR1 and CDR2 sequences are LGHNA and YNFKEQ. The CDR3 spans 20 residues. The trim removed 0 bases at V and 0 bases at J, leaving 9 bases unmatched. The CDR3 is CASSQEILAGGASSYNEQFF. The CDR3 DNA sequence: TGTGCCAGCAGCCAAGAGATACTAGCGGGGGGCGCGAGCTCCTACAATGAGCAGTTCTTC.